The subject of this entry is one T cell receptor (beta chain). CDR3 length: 11 amino acids. The germline V and J ends were trimmed by 6 bases and 8 bases, with 10 bases remaining between them. The germline CDR1 and CDR2 sequences are MNHEY and SVGAGI. The data are from a study of blood T cell repertoires in COVID-19. Background on the study: Acute and convalescent COVID-19 specimens originated in the United States, Italy and Spain. PBMCs, B-cell-depleted T cells, or T cells were the source of the cDNA or gDNA that made up the material.

As processed by the authors: Counts of nucleated cells, estimated from reference gene primer amplification, were obtained. Some clones are missing from TCRdb's copy, which holds only in-frame ones; the method was immunoSEQ multiplex PCR. V and J calls and clone size come straight from that table; D and trimming were deduced from the DNA. The profile covers around 180,000 clones, with around 77% appearing a single time and roughly 6.8% taken by the ten largest. V and J are TRBV6-5 and TRBJ1-2; tentative D call: TRBD1 (6 bases). The clonotype comes from a man aged 65 to 79 with active or convalescent COVID-19. Sequenced sample: peripheral blood. Written as DNA, the CDR3 is TGTGCCAGCAGGGACAGTGGAGGCTACACCTTC. Amino acids: CASRDSGGYTF.